The TCR beta chain under discussion was sequenced for a study of blood T cells in healthy people across ages. About the research overall: Template switching retrieved approximately one barcoded beta molecule for each two T cells.

Study-wide results and limits: Higher naive T cell percentage went strongly together with higher TCR beta diversity. Shifts in expanded clonotypes may have been confounded by donor CMV status, which was unknown. Long-lived donors exceeded aged donors in naive CD4+ cells and diversity.

Then a second PCR, running about 6 to 11 cycles, was carried out with a sample-barcoded 5' primer and a J-beta primer mix. One entry per CDR3 protein, called by TCRdb with MiXCR from the 5' RACE reads. The sample holds hundreds of thousands of distinct CDR3 sequences; over 45% are singletons and the top ten take 30% to 40%. Worth noting for this clonotype: What it binds is not known.

The CDR3 is 13 amino acids. From germline, CDR1 is ENHRY and CDR2 SYGVKD. Trimming removed 6 bases from V and 5 bases from J, with 13 bases in between. V gene TRBV10-3 combines with J gene TRBJ2-5, with D hard to call. The TCR comes from a woman in her fifties or sixties in good health. Sequencing was carried out using blood. This chain's CDR3 is CAIRARPWETQYF. As DNA, the CDR3 is TGTGCCATCAGGGCGAGACCTTGGGAGACCCAGTACTTC.